These T cell receptor beta chains were read from a single sample in a study of T cells in Graves' hyperthyroidism and ophthalmopathy. TCRdb recomputed calls from the multiplex PCR reads with MiXCR, one row per CDR3 protein. This sample yields 600,000 to 650,000 distinct CDR3 sequences, of which less than 25% are seen a single time; over 30% belongs to the top ten. The specimen was blood. Receptors originate from a man younger than 40 with Graves' ophthalmopathy. Each CDR3 is given with its conserved first and last residue. A D gene is named only where the DNA matches it firmly. Clone size, where shown, is once, few, many, or a class for clones that have expanded.

V: TRBV12-3/TRBV12-4
J: TRBJ2-3
D: NA
size: few
CDR3: CASSLLLTQGNTDTQYF
DNA: TGTGCCAGCAGTTTATTACTAACTCAGGGTAACACAGATACGCAGTATTTT

V: TRBV20-1
J: TRBJ2-7
D: NA
size: many
CDR3: CSARTRRGKSYEQYF
DNA: TGCAGTGCTAGAACCAGACGGGGTAAGAGCTACGAGCAGTACTTC

V: TRBV15
J: TRBJ2-1
D: NA
size: many
CDR3: CATSRDGGLNEQFF
DNA: TGTGCCACCAGCAGAGATGGCGGCTTGAATGAGCAGTTCTTC

V: TRBV3-1
J: TRBJ1-3
D: NA
size: NA
CDR3: CASSHRQSGNTIYF
DNA: TGTGCCAGCAGCCACAGGCAGTCCGGAAACACCATATATTTT

V: TRBV6-4
J: TRBJ2-2
D: NA
size: NA
CDR3: CASSYSSGRTGELFF
DNA: TGTGCCAGCAGTTACTCGTCTGGGCGCACCGGGGAGCTGTTTTTT

V: TRBV6-1
J: TRBJ2-5
D: NA
size: few
CDR3: CASTRYGAGETQYF
DNA: TGTGCCAGCACGCGATACGGAGCGGGAGAGACCCAGTACTTC

V: TRBV7-2
J: TRBJ2-3
D: NA
size: few
CDR3: CASSLAALVTQYF
DNA: TGTGCCAGCAGCTTAGCCGCCCTTGTTACGCAGTATTTT

V: TRBV29-1
J: TRBJ2-5
D: TRBD2
size: few
CDR3: CSVERGRAGETQYF
DNA: TGCAGCGTTGAACGCGGGAGGGCCGGTGAGACCCAGTACTTC

V: TRBV28
J: TRBJ1-3
D: TRBD1
size: few
CDR3: CASRVTGTGVGNTIYF
DNA: TGTGCCAGCAGGGTGACCGGGACAGGGGTTGGAAACACCATATATTTT

V: TRBV12-3/TRBV12-4
J: TRBJ2-3
D: NA
size: few
CDR3: CASSSGRVDTQYF
DNA: TGTGCCAGCAGTTCGGGTCGAGTAGATACGCAGTATTTT

V: TRBV20-1
J: TRBJ2-3
D: NA
size: NA
CDR3: CSARYGTADTQYF
DNA: TGCAGTGCTAGATACGGGACTGCCGATACGCAGTATTTT

V: TRBV5-1
J: TRBJ2-1
D: NA
size: many
CDR3: CASSLDVGSYNEQFF
DNA: TGCGCCAGCAGCTTGGACGTGGGATCCTACAATGAGCAGTTCTTC

V: TRBV20-1
J: TRBJ1-1
D: TRBD1
size: NA
CDR3: CSAGDPGTGGTEAFF
DNA: TGCAGTGCTGGAGATCCCGGGACAGGGGGGACTGAAGCTTTCTTT

V: TRBV20-1
J: TRBJ1-5
D: NA
size: NA
CDR3: CSASGRINQPQHF
DNA: TGCAGTGCTAGCGGACGGATCAATCAGCCCCAGCATTTT

V: TRBV28
J: TRBJ2-1
D: TRBD1
size: few
CDR3: CAVISGQGASNEQFF
DNA: TGTGCCGTCATATCGGGGCAGGGGGCCAGCAATGAGCAGTTCTTC

V: TRBV5-1
J: TRBJ1-2
D: NA
size: NA
CDR3: CASSVVGAGVNYGYTF
DNA: TGTGCCAGCAGCGTAGTCGGGGCAGGGGTTAACTATGGCTACACCTTC

V: TRBV20-1
J: TRBJ2-3
D: NA
size: few
CDR3: CSASFEGTADTQYF
DNA: TGCAGTGCTAGCTTCGAAGGCACCGCAGATACGCAGTATTTT

V: TRBV6-1
J: TRBJ2-3
D: NA
size: few
CDR3: CASSETPTDTQYF
DNA: TGTGCCAGCAGTGAAACTCCAACAGATACGCAGTATTTT

V: TRBV20-1
J: TRBJ2-7
D: NA
size: many
CDR3: CSARGVAPYEQYF
DNA: TGCAGTGCTAGAGGGGTAGCCCCCTACGAGCAGTACTTC

V: TRBV27
J: TRBJ1-4
D: NA
size: NA
CDR3: CASSLVAGGEKLFF
DNA: TGTGCCAGCAGTTTGGTCGCAGGCGGTGAAAAACTGTTTTTT

V: TRBV20-1
J: TRBJ2-2
D: NA
size: NA
CDR3: CSARLELSGELFF
DNA: TGCAGTGCTAGGTTGGAATTGTCCGGGGAGCTGTTTTTT

V: TRBV20-1
J: TRBJ2-1
D: NA
size: NA
CDR3: CSDRGSYNEQFF
DNA: TGCAGTGATAGAGGCTCGTACAATGAGCAGTTCTTC

V: TRBV10-3
J: TRBJ1-6
D: NA
size: many
CDR3: CAIGRERPDSPLHF
DNA: TGTGCCATCGGGCGGGAGCGCCCGGATTCACCCCTCCACTTT

V: TRBV20-1
J: TRBJ2-3
D: NA
size: NA
CDR3: CSASVRKRKLTDTQYF
DNA: TGCAGTGCTAGTGTTCGTAAGCGGAAACTCACAGATACGCAGTATTTT

V: TRBV20-1
J: TRBJ1-2
D: TRBD1
size: NA
CDR3: CSARAAGTGSGYTF
DNA: TGCAGTGCTAGAGCAGCCGGGACAGGGAGCGGCTACACCTTC

V: TRBV29-1
J: TRBJ2-1
D: TRBD2
size: NA
CDR3: CSVVLAEIYNEQFF
DNA: TGCAGCGTTGTTCTAGCGGAGATATACAATGAGCAGTTCTTC

V: TRBV9
J: TRBJ1-1
D: NA
size: few
CDR3: CASRKGEMNTEAFF
DNA: TGTGCCAGTCGGAAGGGGGAAATGAACACTGAAGCTTTCTTT

V: TRBV28
J: TRBJ2-7
D: TRBD1
size: many
CDR3: CASSFAQGAVEQYF
DNA: TGTGCCAGCAGTTTTGCTCAGGGGGCGGTCGAGCAGTACTTC

V: TRBV27
J: TRBJ2-7
D: NA
size: NA
CDR3: CATYGPGAYEQYF
DNA: TGTGCCACCTATGGGCCAGGGGCCTACGAGCAGTACTTC

V: TRBV6-2/TRBV6-3
J: TRBJ2-3
D: TRBD2
size: NA
CDR3: CASSYSTGRASADTQYF
DNA: TGTGCCAGCAGTTACTCGACCGGGAGGGCCTCGGCAGATACGCAGTATTTT

V: TRBV16
J: TRBJ2-5
D: NA
size: NA
CDR3: CASSQSSPQETQYF
DNA: TGTGCCAGCAGCCAATCGTCCCCCCAAGAGACCCAGTACTTC

V: TRBV5-1
J: TRBJ2-1
D: NA
size: NA
CDR3: CASSFDLANNEQFF
DNA: TGCGCCAGCAGCTTTGACCTAGCGAACAATGAGCAGTTCTTC

V: TRBV7-3
J: TRBJ2-3
D: NA
size: many
CDR3: CASSLTAGTSTDTQYF
DNA: TGTGCCAGCAGCTTAACAGCAGGGACTAGCACAGATACGCAGTATTTT

V: TRBV7-9
J: TRBJ1-2
D: NA
size: few
CDR3: CASRDGRTAGYGYTF
DNA: TGTGCCAGCAGGGACGGACGGACGGCGGGGTATGGCTACACCTTC

V: TRBV7-2
J: TRBJ2-5
D: TRBD2
size: many
CDR3: CASSQRLAGFQETQYF
DNA: TGTGCCAGCAGCCAGCGACTAGCGGGATTCCAAGAGACCCAGTACTTC

V: TRBV12-3/TRBV12-4
J: TRBJ2-7
D: TRBD1
size: many
CDR3: CASSLGQGTYSSYEQYF
DNA: TGTGCCAGCAGTTTAGGACAGGGGACATACAGCTCCTACGAGCAGTACTTC

V: TRBV30
J: TRBJ2-7
D: NA
size: many
CDR3: CAWSSVGYEQYF
DNA: TGTGCCTGGAGCAGTGTGGGTTACGAGCAGTACTTC

V: TRBV28
J: TRBJ2-7
D: TRBD2
size: many
CDR3: CASSLRWSGINEQYF
DNA: TGTGCCAGCAGTTTGCGGTGGAGCGGGATTAACGAGCAGTACTTC

V: TRBV19
J: TRBJ2-7
D: TRBD2
size: few
CDR3: CASSSRTSGSREQYF
DNA: TGTGCCAGTAGTAGTAGGACTAGCGGGAGTCGCGAGCAGTACTTC

V: TRBV6-5
J: TRBJ2-5
D: NA
size: NA
CDR3: CASSYFSGQETQYF
DNA: TGTGCCAGCAGTTACTTTAGCGGCCAAGAGACCCAGTACTTC

V: TRBV9
J: TRBJ2-5
D: NA
size: NA
CDR3: CASSAYGTSLRETQYF
DNA: TGTGCCAGCAGCGCCTACGGGACGTCCCTGCGAGAGACCCAGTACTTC

V: TRBV4-1
J: TRBJ2-7
D: NA
size: NA
CDR3: CASSQVILDEQYF
DNA: TGCGCCAGCAGCCAAGTAATATTGGACGAGCAGTACTTC

V: TRBV5-1
J: TRBJ1-1
D: NA
size: NA
CDR3: CASSMTAGNTEAFF
DNA: TGCGCCAGCAGCATGACGGCAGGCAACACTGAAGCTTTCTTT

V: TRBV16
J: TRBJ1-4
D: NA
size: NA
CDR3: CASSQSTSGNEKLFF
DNA: TGTGCCAGCAGCCAATCCACGAGCGGGAATGAAAAACTGTTTTTT

V: TRBV10-3
J: TRBJ2-5
D: NA
size: once
CDR3: CASSCEPSDPAQETQYF
DNA: TGTGCCAGCAGTTGCGAGCCCTCGGACCCGGCCCAAGAGACCCAGTACTTC

V: TRBV18
J: TRBJ2-2
D: NA
size: NA
CDR3: CASSPPNRDVGELFF
DNA: TGTGCCAGCTCACCCCCCAACAGGGATGTCGGGGAGCTGTTTTTT

V: TRBV29-1
J: TRBJ2-1
D: TRBD1
size: NA
CDR3: CSVPRGGDEQFF
DNA: TGCAGCGTCCCGAGAGGGGGCGATGAGCAGTTCTTC

V: TRBV5-6
J: TRBJ1-6
D: TRBD1
size: NA
CDR3: CASSLVSGQANSPLHF
DNA: TGTGCCAGCAGCTTGGTCAGCGGACAGGCTAATTCACCCCTCCACTTT

V: TRBV7-2
J: TRBJ2-7
D: NA
size: few
CDR3: CASSWTVLYEQYF
DNA: TGTGCCAGCAGTTGGACGGTACTCTACGAGCAGTACTTC

V: TRBV20-1
J: TRBJ2-5
D: TRBD1
size: NA
CDR3: CSAEDRGRTQYF
DNA: TGCAGTGCTGAGGACAGGGGACGGACCCAGTACTTC

V: TRBV7-2
J: TRBJ2-7
D: NA
size: few
CDR3: CASSLEGHRLYEQYF
DNA: TGTGCCAGCAGCTTAGAGGGACACCGCTTGTACGAGCAGTACTTC

V: TRBV27
J: TRBJ1-6
D: TRBD1
size: NA
CDR3: CATMDRSGYNSPLHF
DNA: TGTGCCACCATGGACAGGTCGGGTTATAATTCACCCCTCCACTTT

V: TRBV11-1
J: TRBJ2-3
D: TRBD2
size: many
CDR3: CASSLVGGRGADTQYF
DNA: TGTGCCAGCAGCTTAGTTGGCGGGAGAGGTGCAGATACGCAGTATTTT

V: TRBV20-1
J: TRBJ2-1
D: NA
size: NA
CDR3: CSARGGNYNEQFF
DNA: TGCAGTGCTAGAGGAGGGAACTACAATGAGCAGTTCTTC

V: TRBV27
J: TRBJ2-6
D: NA
size: NA
CDR3: CASGFSLASGANVLTF
DNA: TGTGCCAGCGGCTTTTCCTTGGCCTCTGGGGCCAACGTCCTGACTTTC

V: TRBV12-3/TRBV12-4
J: TRBJ2-5
D: NA
size: many
CDR3: CASSLSPTGIQETQYF
DNA: TGTGCCAGCAGTTTATCCCCTACAGGGATCCAAGAGACCCAGTACTTC

V: TRBV6-2/TRBV6-3
J: TRBJ2-1
D: TRBD2
size: few
CDR3: CASSSYITSGNEDSPNEQFF
DNA: TGTGCCAGCAGTTCCTATATAACTAGCGGAAACGAAGATAGTCCCAATGAGCAGTTCTTC

V: TRBV10-3
J: TRBJ2-7
D: TRBD1
size: many
CDR3: CATLDRASYEQYF
DNA: TGTGCCACCCTCGACAGGGCCTCCTACGAGCAGTACTTC

V: TRBV30
J: TRBJ2-7
D: NA
size: few
CDR3: CAWSDSTVSSYEQYF
DNA: TGTGCCTGGAGCGATTCGACAGTAAGTTCCTACGAGCAGTACTTC